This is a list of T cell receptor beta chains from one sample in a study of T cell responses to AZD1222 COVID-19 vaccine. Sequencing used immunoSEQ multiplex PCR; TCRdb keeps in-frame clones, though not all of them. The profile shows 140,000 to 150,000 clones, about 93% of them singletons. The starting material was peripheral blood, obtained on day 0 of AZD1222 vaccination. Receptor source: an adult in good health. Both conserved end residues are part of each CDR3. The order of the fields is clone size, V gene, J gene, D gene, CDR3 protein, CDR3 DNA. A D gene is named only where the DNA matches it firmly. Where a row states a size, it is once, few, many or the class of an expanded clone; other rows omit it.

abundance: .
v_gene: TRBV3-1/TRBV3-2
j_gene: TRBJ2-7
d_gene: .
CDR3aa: CATRRAAASYEQYF
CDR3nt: TGTGCCACCAGAAGGGCAGCGGCTTCCTACGAGCAGTACTTC

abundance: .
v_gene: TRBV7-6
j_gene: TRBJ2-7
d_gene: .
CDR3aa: CASSLVSASGEQYF
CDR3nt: TGTGCCAGCAGCTTAGTTTCCGCCTCGGGAGAGCAGTACTTC

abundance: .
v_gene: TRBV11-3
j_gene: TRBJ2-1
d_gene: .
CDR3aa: CASSPIRGSYNEQFF
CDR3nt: TGTGCCAGCAGCCCGATAAGGGGGAGCTACAATGAGCAGTTCTTC

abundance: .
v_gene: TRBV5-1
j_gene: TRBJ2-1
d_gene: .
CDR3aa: CASSLGFRDLYNEQFF
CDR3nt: TGCGCCAGCAGCTTGGGGTTCCGGGACCTATACAATGAGCAGTTCTTC

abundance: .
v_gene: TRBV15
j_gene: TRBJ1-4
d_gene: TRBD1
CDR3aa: CATSTFGQATNEKLFF
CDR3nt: TGTGCCACCAGCACCTTCGGACAGGCAACTAATGAAAAACTGTTTTTT

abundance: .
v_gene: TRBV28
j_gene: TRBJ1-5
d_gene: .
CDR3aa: CASSLSMGGSRQPQHF
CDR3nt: TGTGCCAGCAGCCTCTCCATGGGGGGAAGTCGTCAGCCCCAGCATTTT

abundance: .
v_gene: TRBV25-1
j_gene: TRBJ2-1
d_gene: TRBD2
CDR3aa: CASSDDLAGVGNEQFF
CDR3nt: TGTGCCAGCAGTGATGACCTAGCGGGAGTAGGGAATGAGCAGTTCTTC

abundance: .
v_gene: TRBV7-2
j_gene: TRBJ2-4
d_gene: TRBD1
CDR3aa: CASSPGGTAANIQYF
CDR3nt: TGTGCCAGCAGCCCAGGGGGTACAGCGGCGAACATTCAGTACTTC

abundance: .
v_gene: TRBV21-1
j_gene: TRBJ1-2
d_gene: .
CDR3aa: CASSIAVTGGEYGYTF
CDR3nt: TGTGCCAGCAGCATTGCAGTGACAGGGGGCGAGTACGGCTACACCTTC

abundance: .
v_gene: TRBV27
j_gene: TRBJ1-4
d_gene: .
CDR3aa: CASSISTNEKLFF
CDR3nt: TGTGCCAGCAGTATCTCAACTAATGAAAAACTGTTTTTT

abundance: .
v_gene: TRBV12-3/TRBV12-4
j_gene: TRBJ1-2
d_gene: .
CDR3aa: CASSPIGGYGYTF
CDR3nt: TGTGCCAGCAGCCCCATCGGCGGCTATGGCTACACCTTC

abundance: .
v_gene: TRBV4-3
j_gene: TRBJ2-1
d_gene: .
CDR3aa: CASSQSGRHNEQFF
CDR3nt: TGCGCCAGCAGCCAGTCAGGTCGTCACAATGAGCAGTTCTTC

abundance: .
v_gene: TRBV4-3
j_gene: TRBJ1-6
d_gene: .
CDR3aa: CASSQVVGSPLHF
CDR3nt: TGCGCCAGCAGCCAAGTGGTTGGGTCACCCCTCCACTTT

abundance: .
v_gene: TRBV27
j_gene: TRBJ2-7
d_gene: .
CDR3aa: CANNRQNPYF
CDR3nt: TGTGCCAACAACCGTCAGAATCCGTACTTC

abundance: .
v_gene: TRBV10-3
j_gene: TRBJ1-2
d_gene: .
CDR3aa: CAISGVYGYTF
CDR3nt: TGTGCCATCAGTGGTGTCTATGGCTACACCTTC

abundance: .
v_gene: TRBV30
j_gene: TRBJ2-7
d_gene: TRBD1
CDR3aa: CAWRSGTGGPEQYF
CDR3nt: TGTGCCTGGAGGTCGGGGACAGGGGGCCCCGAGCAGTACTTC

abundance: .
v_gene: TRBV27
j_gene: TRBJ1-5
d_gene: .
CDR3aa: CASSIFAGQPQHF
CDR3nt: TGTGCCAGCAGCATATTTGCGGGCCAGCCCCAGCATTTT

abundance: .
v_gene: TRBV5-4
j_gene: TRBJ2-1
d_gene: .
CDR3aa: CASRLGGAGSYNEQFF
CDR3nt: TGTGCCAGCAGGTTGGGGGGGGCGGGCTCCTACAATGAGCAGTTCTTC

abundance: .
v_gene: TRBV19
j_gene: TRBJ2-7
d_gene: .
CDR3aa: CASSIGGYEQYF
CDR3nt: TGTGCCAGTAGTATCGGGGGCTACGAGCAGTACTTC

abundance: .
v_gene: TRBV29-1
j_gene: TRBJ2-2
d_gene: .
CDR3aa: CSVEDLREGAPGELFF
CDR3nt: TGCAGCGTTGAAGATCTTAGGGAGGGGGCGCCGGGGGAGCTGTTTTTT

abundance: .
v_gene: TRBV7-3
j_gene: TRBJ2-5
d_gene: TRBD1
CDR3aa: CASSLTNRGRGETQYF
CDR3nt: TGTGCCAGCAGCTTAACTAACAGGGGGCGAGGGGAGACCCAGTACTTC

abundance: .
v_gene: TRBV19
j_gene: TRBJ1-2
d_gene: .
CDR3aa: CASSPLGGDYGYTF
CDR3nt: TGTGCCAGTAGTCCCCTGGGGGGGGACTATGGCTACACCTTC

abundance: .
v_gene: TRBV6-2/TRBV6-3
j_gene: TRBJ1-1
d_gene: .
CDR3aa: CASSYSISPGSEAFF
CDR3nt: TGTGCCAGCAGTTACTCGATATCTCCAGGGTCTGAAGCTTTCTTT

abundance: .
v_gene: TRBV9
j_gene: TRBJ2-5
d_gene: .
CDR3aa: CASSVYGAGYQETQYF
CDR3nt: TGTGCCAGCAGCGTTTATGGGGCCGGGTACCAAGAGACCCAGTACTTC

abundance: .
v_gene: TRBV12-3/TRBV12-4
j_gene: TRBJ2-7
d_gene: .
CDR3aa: CASSPGRIYEQYF
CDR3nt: TGTGCCAGCAGCCCGGGACGGATCTACGAGCAGTACTTC

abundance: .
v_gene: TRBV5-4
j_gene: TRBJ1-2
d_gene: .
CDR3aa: CASSLVRQANYGYTF
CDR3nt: TGTGCCAGCAGCTTGGTCAGACAGGCTAACTATGGCTACACCTTC

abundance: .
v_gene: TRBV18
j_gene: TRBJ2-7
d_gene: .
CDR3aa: CASSIALGPGDYEQYF
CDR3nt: TGTGCCAGCTCCATCGCCTTAGGGCCAGGAGACTACGAGCAGTACTTC

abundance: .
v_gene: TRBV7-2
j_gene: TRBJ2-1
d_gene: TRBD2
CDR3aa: CASSLDYGRAGGEQFF
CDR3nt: TGTGCCAGCAGCTTAGATTACGGGAGGGCCGGTGGGGAGCAGTTCTTC

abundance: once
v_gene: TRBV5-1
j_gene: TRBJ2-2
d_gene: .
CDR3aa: CASSLAGIGTGELFF
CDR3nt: TGCGCCAGCAGCTTGGCGGGCATAGGCACCGGGGAGCTGTTTTTT

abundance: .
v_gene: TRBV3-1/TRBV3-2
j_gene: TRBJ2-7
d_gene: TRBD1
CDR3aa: CASTPGQLGEQYF
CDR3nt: TGTGCCAGCACCCCGGGACAGCTCGGTGAGCAGTACTTC

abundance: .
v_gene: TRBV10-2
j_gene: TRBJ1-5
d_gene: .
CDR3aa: CASSEPSQIGGSPQHF
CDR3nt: TGCGCCAGCAGTGAGCCAAGTCAGATTGGGGGTTCGCCCCAGCATTTT

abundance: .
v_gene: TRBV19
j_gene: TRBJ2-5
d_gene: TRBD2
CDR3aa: CASSVVAGVGETQYF
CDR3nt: TGTGCCAGTAGTGTAGTAGCGGGAGTAGGTGAGACCCAGTACTTC

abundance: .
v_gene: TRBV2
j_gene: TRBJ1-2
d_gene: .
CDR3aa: CASSEASGSGAYGYTF
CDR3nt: TGTGCCAGCAGTGAAGCGAGTGGGTCAGGGGCCTATGGCTACACCTTC

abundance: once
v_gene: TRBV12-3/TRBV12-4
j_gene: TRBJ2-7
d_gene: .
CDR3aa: CASSLIAEQYF
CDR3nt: TGTGCCAGCAGTTTGATAGCCGAGCAGTACTTC

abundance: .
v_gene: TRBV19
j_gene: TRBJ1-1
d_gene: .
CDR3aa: CASSIAPGMNTEAFF
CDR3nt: TGTGCCAGTAGTATAGCCCCAGGAATGAACACTGAAGCTTTCTTT

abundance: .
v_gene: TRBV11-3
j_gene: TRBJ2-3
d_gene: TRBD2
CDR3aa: CASSLGGSTDTQYF
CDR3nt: TGTGCCAGCAGCTTGGGGGGGAGCACAGATACGCAGTATTTT

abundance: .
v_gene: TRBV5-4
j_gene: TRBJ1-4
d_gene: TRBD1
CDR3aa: CASSAGTGIEKLFF
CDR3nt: TGTGCCAGCAGCGCCGGGACAGGGATTGAAAAACTGTTTTTT

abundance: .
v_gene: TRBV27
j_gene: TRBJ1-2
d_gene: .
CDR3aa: CASSFYTGMFNGYTF
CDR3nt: TGTGCCAGCAGTTTTTATACAGGGATGTTCAATGGCTACACCTTC

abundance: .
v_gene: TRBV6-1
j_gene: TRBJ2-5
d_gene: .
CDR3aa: CASSGRRRGRDSQETQYF
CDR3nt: TGTGCCAGCAGTGGCCGTCGTCGAGGTAGAGATTCCCAAGAGACCCAGTACTTC

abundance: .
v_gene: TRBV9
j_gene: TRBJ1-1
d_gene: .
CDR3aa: CASSSGRGNTEAFF
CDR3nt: TGTGCCAGCAGCAGTGGGCGGGGGAACACTGAAGCTTTCTTT

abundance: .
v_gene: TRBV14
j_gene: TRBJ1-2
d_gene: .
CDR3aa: CASSQASISSREAGYTF
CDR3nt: TGTGCCAGCAGCCAGGCCAGCATCTCATCACGAGAGGCGGGCTACACCTTC

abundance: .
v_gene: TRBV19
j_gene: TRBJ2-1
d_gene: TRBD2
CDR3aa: CASRLAGVNEQFF
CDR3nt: TGTGCCAGTAGATTAGCGGGAGTAAATGAGCAGTTCTTC

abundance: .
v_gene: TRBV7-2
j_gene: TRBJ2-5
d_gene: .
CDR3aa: CASSPGGRQETQYF
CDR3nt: TGTGCCAGCAGCCCAGGGGGGAGACAAGAGACCCAGTACTTC

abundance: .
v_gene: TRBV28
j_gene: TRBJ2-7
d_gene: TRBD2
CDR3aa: CASSTRTSGRPSSYEQYF
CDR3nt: TGTGCCAGCAGTACCCGGACTAGCGGGAGGCCTAGCTCCTACGAGCAGTACTTC

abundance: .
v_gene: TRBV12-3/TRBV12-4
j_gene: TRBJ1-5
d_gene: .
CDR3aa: CASIGGSNQPQHF
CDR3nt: TGTGCCAGCATCGGGGGGAGCAATCAGCCCCAGCATTTT

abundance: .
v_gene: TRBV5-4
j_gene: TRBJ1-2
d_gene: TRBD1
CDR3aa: CASSYDRDYGYTF
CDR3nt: TGTGCCAGCAGCTACGACAGGGACTATGGCTACACCTTC

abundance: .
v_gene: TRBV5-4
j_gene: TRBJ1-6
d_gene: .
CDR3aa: CASSLRGESPLHF
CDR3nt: TGTGCCAGCAGCTTGAGAGGGGAGTCACCCCTCCACTTT

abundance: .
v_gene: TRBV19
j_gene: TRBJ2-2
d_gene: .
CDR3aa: CASRFVPGELFF
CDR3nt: TGTGCCAGTAGGTTCGTTCCCGGGGAGCTGTTTTTT

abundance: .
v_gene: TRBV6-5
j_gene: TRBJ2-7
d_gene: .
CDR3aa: CATQEVGEQYF
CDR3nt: TGTGCCACACAGGAGGTGGGGGAGCAGTACTTC

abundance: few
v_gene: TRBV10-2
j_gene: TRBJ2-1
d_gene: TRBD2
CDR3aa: CASSEGTSGPWGEQFF
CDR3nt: TGCGCCAGCAGTGAGGGGACTAGCGGGCCGTGGGGTGAGCAGTTCTTC

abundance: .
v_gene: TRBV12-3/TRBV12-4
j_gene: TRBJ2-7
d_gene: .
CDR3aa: CASARFQIDEQYF
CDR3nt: TGTGCCAGCGCCCGTTTCCAGATCGACGAGCAGTACTTC

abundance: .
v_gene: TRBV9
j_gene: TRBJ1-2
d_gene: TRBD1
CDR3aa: CASSVRTGNYGYTF
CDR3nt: TGTGCCAGCAGCGTCAGGACAGGGAACTATGGCTACACCTTC

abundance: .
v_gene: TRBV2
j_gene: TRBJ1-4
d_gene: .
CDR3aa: CASSGVMREKLFF
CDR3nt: TGTGCCAGCAGTGGAGTAATGAGGGAAAAACTGTTTTTT

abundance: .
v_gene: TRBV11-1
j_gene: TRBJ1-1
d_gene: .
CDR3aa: CASSLTGYTEAFF
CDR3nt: TGTGCCAGCAGCTTGACGGGATACACTGAAGCTTTCTTT